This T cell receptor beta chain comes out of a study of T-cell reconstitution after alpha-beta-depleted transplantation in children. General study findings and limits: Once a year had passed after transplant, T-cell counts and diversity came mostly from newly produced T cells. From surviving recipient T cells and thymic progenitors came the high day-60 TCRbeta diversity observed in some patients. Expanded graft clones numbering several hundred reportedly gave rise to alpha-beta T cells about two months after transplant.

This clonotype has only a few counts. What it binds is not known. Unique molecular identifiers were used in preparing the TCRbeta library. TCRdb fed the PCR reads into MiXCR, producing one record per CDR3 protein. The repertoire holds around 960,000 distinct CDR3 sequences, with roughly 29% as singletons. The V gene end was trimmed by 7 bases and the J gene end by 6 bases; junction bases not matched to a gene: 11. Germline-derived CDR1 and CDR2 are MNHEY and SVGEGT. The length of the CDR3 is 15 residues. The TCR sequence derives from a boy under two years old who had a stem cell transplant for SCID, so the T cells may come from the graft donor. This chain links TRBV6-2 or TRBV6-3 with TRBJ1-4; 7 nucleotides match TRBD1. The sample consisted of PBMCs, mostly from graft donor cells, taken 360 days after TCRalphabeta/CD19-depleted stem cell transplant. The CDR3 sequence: CASTITDTGDEKLFF. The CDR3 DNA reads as TGTGCCAGCACTATAACGGACACAGGGGATGAAAAACTGTTTTTT.